The 27 T cell receptor beta chains reported below all come from one sample, sequenced in a study of shared clonotypes between healthy human individuals (dated by TCRdb to the early 2020s). The library was made by the immunoSEQ multiplex PCR assay. Drawn from immuneACCESS, this table holds only the in-frame rearrangements with V and J called that TCRdb kept. Clones are partly lost; checked studies trace under half to an unresolved V gene and leave the rest unexplained. The sample data list under 1,900,000 clones, and around 98.5% of these were observed just once. Of the sample, approximately 0.4% is held by the ten largest clones. The sample comprised naive CD4+ T cells sorted from blood. In the paper's terms, the cell subset or site label means: CD45RA+ positively selected. These receptors came from a man aged 25 to 40 in good health.

The genes are TRBV7-9 and TRBJ2-7; maybe TRBD2 (5 bases). Looked up from germline, CDR1 is SEHNR and CDR2 is FQNEAQ (reference sequence). Trimming left V 5 bases short and J 3 bases short, with 20 bases between. This CDR3 has 16 amino acids. This CDR3 reads CASSPRTGMGIYEQYF. As DNA, the CDR3 is TGTGCCAGCAGCCCACGGACCGGGATGGGGATCTACGAGCAGTACTTC.

The chain employs TRBV5-1 and TRBJ2-1, with 16 nucleotides matching TRBD2. This CDR3 is built from 15 residues. V was clipped by 4 bases and J by 9 bases; unmatched bases: 4. Per the germline V gene, CDR1 is SGHRS and CDR2 is YFSETQ. The CDR3 reads CASSLGTSGRAEQFF. The CDR3, as DNA: TGCGCCAGCAGCCTAGGGACTAGCGGGAGGGCTGAGCAGTTCTTC.

This chain uses TRBV7-8 with TRBJ2-7, with 7 bases identical to TRBD2. The CDR3 contains 15 residues. Germline CDR1 is SGHVS and CDR2 is FQNEAQ. After removal of 5 bases from V and 0 bases from J, the junction contained 7 bases not matched to a gene. CDR3 residues: CASSLREVGSYEQYF. The CDR3 coding sequence is TGTGCCAGCAGCCTCCGGGAGGTCGGCTCCTACGAGCAGTACTTC. Based on the CDR3 plus reference TRBV7-8 and TRBJ2-7, the full variable domain is GAGVSQSPRYKVAKRGQDVALRCDPISGHVSLFWYQQALGQGPEFLTYFQNEAQLDKSGLPSDRFFAERPEGSVSTLKIQRTQQEDSAVYLCASSLREVGSYEQYFGPGTRLTVT.

DNA for the CDR3: TGTGCCAGCAGCGTAGCTACCCCGACTAGCGGGGGCACAGATACGCAGTATTTT. Translated, it gives CASSVATPTSGGTDTQYF. This chain joins TRBV9 and TRBJ2-3, with 11 bases identical to TRBD2. J lost 1 base, V lost 0 bases, and 7 bases had no gene match. Germline CDR1 and CDR2: SGDLS and YYNGEE. There are 18 residues in the CDR3.

The chain recombines TRBV15 with TRBJ2-7; D uncertain. The CDR3 runs to 13 residues. Germline lookup yields CDR1 LNHNV and CDR2 YYDKDF (reference sequence). Trimming shortened V by 5 bases and J by 1 base, and 9 bases separated the two germline ends. DNA for the CDR3: TGTGCCACCAGCCTTGATCCTTCCTACGAGCAGTACTTC. Translation gives CATSLDPSYEQYF. Together with reference TRBV15 and TRBJ2-7, the CDR3 gives the full variable domain: DAMVIQNPRYQVTQFGKPVTLSCSQTLNHNVMYWYQQKSSQAPKLLFHYYDKDFNNEADTPDNFQSRRPNTSFCFLDIRSPGLGDTAMYLCATSLDPSYEQYFGPGTRLTVT.

The chain joins TRBV27 to TRBJ2-7; 7 bases fit TRBD1. The CDR3 has 15 residues. CDR1 is MNHEY and CDR2 is SMNVEV in the germline V gene (reference sequence). The junction had 13 bases not matched to a gene; V was cut back by 5 bases and J by 6 bases. CDR3 residues: CASSALDRSASEQYF. The CDR3 bases are TGTGCCAGCAGTGCGCTGGACAGGTCGGCTTCCGAGCAGTACTTC.

Comment on this clone: The sample contains more than one DNA sequence encoding this CDR3. This chain connects TRBV18 to TRBJ1-4, with D hard to call. Trimming shortened V by 3 bases and J by 3 bases, and 8 bases separated the two germline ends. The CDR3 has 14 residues. CDR1 and CDR2 (germline): KGHSH, LQKENI. In nucleotides, the CDR3 is TGTGCCAGCTCACCGAGGGCTTCTAATGAAAAACTGTTTTTT. Protein product: CASSPRASNEKLFF.

The J gene is TRBJ1-4, the V gene TRBV5-4; D is possibly TRBD1 (5 bases). The CDR3 length is 12 residues. V lost 9 bases to trimming and J lost 5 bases, with 11 bases between them. The germline CDR1 and CDR2 sequences are SGHNT and YYREEE (reference sequence). The CDR3 DNA reads TGTGCCACCGGGACGCAGAATGAAAAACTGTTTTTT. Translated, it gives CATGTQNEKLFF.

V gene TRBV14 combines with J gene TRBJ2-1; D call uncertain. The CDR3 sequence is 13 residues long. Germline V gene sequence: CDR1 SGHDN, CDR2 FVKESK. The ends were cut back, 5 bases at V and 6 bases at J, with 11 bases in the middle. The CDR3 loop is CASSDFFGNEQFF. The CDR3 DNA reads TGTGCCAGCAGCGACTTTTTTGGCAATGAGCAGTTCTTC.

Of note for this clone: Other DNA sequences from this sample encode an identical CDR3 as well. The rearrangement joins TRBV15 to TRBJ2-7; the D is unclear. The CDR3 loop spans 14 amino acids. Trimming removed 0 bases from V and 0 bases from J, with 6 bases in between. Looked up from germline, CDR1 is LNHNV and CDR2 is YYDKDF (reference sequence). The CDR3 here is CATSRDLGSYEQYF. The CDR3 coding sequence is TGTGCCACCAGCAGAGATCTGGGCTCCTACGAGCAGTACTTC.

The chain employs TRBV19 and TRBJ2-5; TRBD1 matches at 8 bases. There are 15 residues in the CDR3. V was clipped by 3 bases and J by 5 bases; unmatched bases: 8. Germline CDR1 is LNHDA and CDR2 is SQIVND (reference sequence). Here the CDR3 DNA reads TGTGCCAGTAGTATGGTAACAGGGGGTACGGAGACCCAGTACTTC. This translates into CASSMVTGGTETQYF.

V and J are TRBV5-4 and TRBJ1-4; D unresolved. Germline CDR1 and CDR2: SGHNT and YYREEE (reference sequence). V shed 0 bases and J shed 0 bases, with 12 bases lying between them. CDR3 size: 17 residues. The CDR3: CASSLGGSNPTNEKLFF. CDR3 bases: TGTGCCAGCAGCTTGGGCGGCAGTAACCCAACTAATGAAAAACTGTTTTTT. Full variable domain (rest looked up from reference TRBV5-4 and TRBJ1-4): ETGVTQSPTHLIKTRGQQVTLRCSSQSGHNTVSWYQQALGQGPQFIFQYYREEENGRGNFPPRFSGLQFPNYSSELNVNALELDDSALYLCASSLGGSNPTNEKLFFGSGTQLSVL.

The chain combines TRBV11-3 with TRBJ2-3, with a possible D match to TRBD1 (5 bases). Between the trimmed V and J ends, which lost 0 bases and 3 bases, there was a span of 10 bases. The CDR3 length is 15 residues. Germline values: CDR1 SGHNT, CDR2 YENEEA. The CDR3 DNA sequence: TGTGCCAGCAGCTTAGATATCTCAGGGACAGATACGCAGTATTTT. This gives the protein CASSLDISGTDTQYF.

The chain carries TRBV6-4 and TRBJ1-5, with D hard to call. The CDR3 runs to 14 residues. Trimming left V 2 bases short and J 2 bases short, with 7 bases between. Per germline, CDR1 MRHNA and CDR2 SNTAGT. The CDR3 DNA reads TGTGCCAGCAGTGACAAAACAGGCAATCAGCCCCAGCATTTT. It specifies CASSDKTGNQPQHF.

The genes are TRBV30 and TRBJ2-7, with D maybe TRBD2 (6 bases). Trimming left V 1 base short and J 8 bases short, with 15 bases between. This CDR3 is built from 13 residues. Germline V gene sequence: CDR1 GTSNPN, CDR2 SVGIG (reference sequence). The CDR3 spells CAWSASLGGKQYF. The CDR3 bases are TGTGCCTGGAGTGCCTCGCTGGGCGGGAAGCAGTACTTC.

J is TRBJ2-7 and V is TRBV28; D gene unclear. In germline, CDR1 is MDHEN, CDR2 SYDVKM. CDR3 length equals 15 residues. V was pared by 3 bases and J by 6 bases, with 18 bases between. CDR3 sequence: CASSFIGLGASEQYF. The CDR3 coding sequence is TGTGCCAGCAGTTTCATTGGGCTTGGCGCCTCCGAGCAGTACTTC.

The rearrangement links TRBV18 to TRBJ2-7; no definite D call. The CDR3 totals 14 residues. The germline CDR1 and CDR2 sequences are KGHSH and LQKENI. V was trimmed by 4 bases and J by 4 bases, leaving 14 bases between them. The CDR3 here is CASSLTPQPYEQYF. CDR3 sequence (DNA): TGTGCCAGCTCACTCACACCACAGCCGTACGAGCAGTACTTC.

Remarks on this clone: Other DNA sequences in this specimen translate into the identical CDR3. The gene calls are TRBV6-1 and TRBJ2-7; D possibly corresponds to TRBD1 (5 bases). The V and J ends lost 7 bases and 2 bases respectively, with 9 bases between them. Germline assignment: CDR1 MNHNS and CDR2 SASEGT. The CDR3 contains 12 residues. The CDR3 protein is CASNQGPYEQYF. CDR3 DNA: TGTGCCAGCAACCAGGGTCCCTACGAGCAGTACTTC.

This chain uses TRBV30 with TRBJ2-3, with no clear D. This CDR3 has 12 residues. The V end was cut by 4 bases, the J end by 6 bases, with 11 bases between. Per the germline V gene, CDR1 is GTSNPN and CDR2 is SVGIG (reference sequence). CDR3 region: CAWTPGRDTQYF. The CDR3 coding sequence is TGTGCCTGGACTCCCGGACGTGATACGCAGTATTTT.

The chain joins TRBV29-1 to TRBJ2-7, with TRBD1 matching 10 bases. V dropped 4 bases and J dropped 5; count of bases not matched to a gene: 8. Germline V gives CDR1 SQVTM, CDR2 ANQGSEA. This CDR3 has 14 residues. The chain's CDR3 is CSVAHGGQGDEQYF. Written as DNA, the CDR3 is TGCAGCGTTGCCCATGGCGGACAGGGGGACGAGCAGTACTTC.

This clone was seen only once. The V gene is TRBV4-2, the J gene TRBJ2-7, with 8 bases identical to TRBD2. In germline, CDR1 is LGHNA, CDR2 YNFKEQ. V lost 4 bases, J lost 2 bases, and 7 bases stayed unmatched. This CDR3 comprises 15 residues. The CDR3: CASSRIAGPTYEQYF. The CDR3 nucleotides are TGTGCCAGCAGCCGGATAGCGGGGCCGACCTACGAGCAGTACTTC.

The J gene is TRBJ2-1, the V gene TRBV19; D ambiguous. The CDR3 is made up of 13 amino acids. Trimming removed 1 base at V and 6 bases at J, with 7 bases between. Per the germline V gene, CDR1 is LNHDA and CDR2 is SQIVND (reference sequence). The CDR3 DNA reads as TGTGCCAGTAGTATAGTAGCAGGCAATGAGCAGTTCTTC. It translates to CASSIVAGNEQFF. The full variable domain, with the rest looked up from reference TRBV19 and TRBJ2-1, is DGGITQSPKYLFRKEGQNVTLSCEQNLNHDAMYWYRQDPGQGLRLIYYSQIVNDFQKGDIAEGYSVSREKKESFPLTVTSAQKNPTAFYLCASSIVAGNEQFFGPGTRLTVL.

For this clone: The sample carries other DNA sequences with the same CDR3. J is TRBJ2-7 and V is TRBV27; the D is unclear. V was shortened by 5 bases and J by 2 bases, with 13 bases between the two germline ends. The germline V gene encodes CDR1 MNHEY and CDR2 SMNVEV (reference sequence). The CDR3 contains 14 residues. Written as DNA, the CDR3 is TGTGCCAGCAGTCCATCCCGAGGACCCTACGAGCAGTACTTC. Protein sequence: CASSPSRGPYEQYF.

The chain combines TRBV5-4 with TRBJ2-1; tentatively, D is TRBD1 or TRBD2 (5 bases each). In germline, CDR1 is SGHNT, CDR2 YYREEE (reference sequence). The CDR3 loop spans 11 amino acids. Trimming left V 4 bases short and J 9 bases short, with 8 bases between. CDR3 sequence reads: CASSPGSEQFF. CDR3 DNA sequence: TGTGCCAGCAGCCCAGGGAGTGAGCAGTTCTTC.

This sequence joins TRBV6-1 and TRBJ2-7, with 11 bases lining up with TRBD2. CDR1 is MNHNS and CDR2 is SASEGT in the germline V gene. V was clipped by 5 bases and J by 1 base; unmatched bases: 4. This CDR3 spans 15 amino acids. CDR3 DNA: TGTGCCAGCAGTCCCAGACTAGCGGGATCCTACGAGCAGTACTTC. Amino acid sequence: CASSPRLAGSYEQYF.

The chain has TRBV19 and TRBJ2-3; 11 positions agree with TRBD2. The CDR3 covers 14 residues. Looked up from germline, CDR1 is LNHDA and CDR2 is SQIVND (reference sequence). The trim removed 5 bases at V and 6 bases at J, leaving 4 bases unmatched. As DNA, the CDR3 is TGTGCCAGTAGTGCCTCTAGCGGGAGGGATACGCAGTATTTT. Translated, it gives CASSASSGRDTQYF.

The chain couples TRBV7-2 to TRBJ1-2; 7 nucleotides agree with TRBD1. The CDR3 totals 15 residues. Germline V lookup: CDR1 SGHTA, CDR2 FQGNSA. V was clipped by 2 bases and J by 2 bases; unmatched bases: 5. In DNA form, the CDR3 reads TGTGCCAGCAGCTTACCAGGGACAGAGAACTATGGCTACACCTTC. Its protein is CASSLPGTENYGYTF.